This section outlines one T cell receptor (beta chain) sequence together with its context. The sample comes from a study of blood T cell repertoires in COVID-19. As for the study in general: Both acute and convalescent COVID-19 samples were obtained from the United States, Italy and Spain. The analysed material was cDNA or gDNA that came from T cells, B-cell-depleted T cells, or PBMCs.

The CDR3 has 15 amino acids. V was clipped by 5 bases and J by 2 bases; unmatched bases: 5. Germline V gives CDR1 MDHEN, CDR2 SYDVKM. Per the authors' pipeline: Estimated nucleated cell counts came from reference gene primer amplification. TCRdb keeps only in-frame clones here, not all; method: immunoSEQ multiplex PCR. D and trimming come from the DNA, and the V and J calls and clone size come from that table. Among fewer than 50,000 clones listed, over 85% were seen once. The sequenced material came from peripheral blood. The chain combines TRBV28 with TRBJ1-5; 8 bases are shared with TRBD1. This sequence was found in a human donor in a cohort sampled during active COVID-19. CDR3 nucleotide sequence: TGTGCCAGCAGTCCACTGGACAGGGGCAATCAGCCCCAGCATTTT. Translation: CASSPLDRGNQPQHF.